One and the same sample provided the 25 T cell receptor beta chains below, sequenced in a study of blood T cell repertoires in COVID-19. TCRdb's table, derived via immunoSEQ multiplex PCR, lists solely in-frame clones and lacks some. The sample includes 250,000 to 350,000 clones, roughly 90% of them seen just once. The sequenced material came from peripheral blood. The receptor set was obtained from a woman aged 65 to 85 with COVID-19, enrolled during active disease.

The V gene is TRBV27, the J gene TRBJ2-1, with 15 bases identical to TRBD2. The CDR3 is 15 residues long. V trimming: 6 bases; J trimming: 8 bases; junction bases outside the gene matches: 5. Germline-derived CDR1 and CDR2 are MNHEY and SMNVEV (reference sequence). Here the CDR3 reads CASSPGLAGGHEQFF. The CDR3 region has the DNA TGTGCCAGCAGCCCCGGACTAGCGGGGGGGCATGAGCAGTTCTTC.

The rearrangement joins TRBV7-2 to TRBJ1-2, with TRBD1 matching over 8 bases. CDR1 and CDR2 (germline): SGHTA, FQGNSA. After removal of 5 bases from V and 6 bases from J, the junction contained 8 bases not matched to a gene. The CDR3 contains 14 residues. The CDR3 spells CASSQSQGEDGYTF. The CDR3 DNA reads TGTGCCAGCAGCCAATCACAGGGGGAGGATGGCTACACCTTC.

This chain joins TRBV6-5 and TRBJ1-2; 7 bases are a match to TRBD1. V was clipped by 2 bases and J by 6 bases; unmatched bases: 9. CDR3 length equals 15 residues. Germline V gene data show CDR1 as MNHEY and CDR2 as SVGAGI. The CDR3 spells CASSYEGGGVNGYTF. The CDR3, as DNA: TGTGCCAGCAGTTACGAAGGAGGGGGCGTAAATGGCTACACCTTC.

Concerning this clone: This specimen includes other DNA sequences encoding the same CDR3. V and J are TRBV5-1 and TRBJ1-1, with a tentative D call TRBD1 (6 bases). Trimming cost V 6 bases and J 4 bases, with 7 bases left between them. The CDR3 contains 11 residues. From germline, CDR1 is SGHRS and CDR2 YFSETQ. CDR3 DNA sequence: TGCGCCAGCACCAGGGGCACTGAAGCTTTCTTT. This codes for CASTRGTEAFF.

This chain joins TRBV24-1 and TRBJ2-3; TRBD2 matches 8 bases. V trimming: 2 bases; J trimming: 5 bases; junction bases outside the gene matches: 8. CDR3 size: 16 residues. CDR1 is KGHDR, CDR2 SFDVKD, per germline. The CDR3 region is CATSDYMAGGRDTQYF. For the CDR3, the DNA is TGTGCCACCAGTGATTATATGGCGGGGGGTCGAGATACGCAGTATTTT.

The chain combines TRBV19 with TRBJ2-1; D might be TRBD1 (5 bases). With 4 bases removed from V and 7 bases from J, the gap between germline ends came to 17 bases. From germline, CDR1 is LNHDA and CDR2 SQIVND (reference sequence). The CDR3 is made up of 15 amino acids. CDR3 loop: CASSTPRVGLNEQFF. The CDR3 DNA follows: TGTGCCAGTAGTACCCCCCGAGTGGGGCTGAATGAGCAGTTCTTC.

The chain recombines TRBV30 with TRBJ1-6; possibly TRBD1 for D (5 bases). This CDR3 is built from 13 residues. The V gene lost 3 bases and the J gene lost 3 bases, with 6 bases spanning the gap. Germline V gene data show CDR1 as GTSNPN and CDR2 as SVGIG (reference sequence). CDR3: CAWSQGYNSPLHF. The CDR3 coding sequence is TGTGCCTGGAGCCAGGGCTATAATTCACCCCTCCACTTT.

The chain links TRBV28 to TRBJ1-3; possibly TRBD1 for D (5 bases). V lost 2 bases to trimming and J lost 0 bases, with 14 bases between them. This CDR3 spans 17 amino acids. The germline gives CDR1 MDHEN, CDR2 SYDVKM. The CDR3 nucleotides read TGTGCCAGCAGTTTAGCCCCAGGGCCGGGCTCTGGAAACACCATATATTTT. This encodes CASSLAPGPGSGNTIYF.

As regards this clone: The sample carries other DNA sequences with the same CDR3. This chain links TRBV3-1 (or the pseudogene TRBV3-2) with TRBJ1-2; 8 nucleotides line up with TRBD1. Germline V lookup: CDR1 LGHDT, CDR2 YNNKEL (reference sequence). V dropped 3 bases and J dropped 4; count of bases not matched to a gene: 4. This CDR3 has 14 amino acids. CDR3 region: CASSQGQGAYGYTF. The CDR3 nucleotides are TGTGCCAGCAGCCAGGGGCAGGGGGCCTATGGCTACACCTTC.

The CDR3 here is CASSGGAGEQFF. The CDR3 coding sequence is TGTGCCAGTAGCGGGGGGGCCGGTGAGCAGTTCTTC. V usage is TRBV19 and J usage is TRBJ2-1; TRBD2 agrees at 8 bases. The J segment lost 9 bases and the V segment lost 6 bases, leaving 4 bases of the junction unmatched. The CDR3 covers 12 residues. Germline V gene data show CDR1 as LNHDA and CDR2 as SQIVND (reference sequence).

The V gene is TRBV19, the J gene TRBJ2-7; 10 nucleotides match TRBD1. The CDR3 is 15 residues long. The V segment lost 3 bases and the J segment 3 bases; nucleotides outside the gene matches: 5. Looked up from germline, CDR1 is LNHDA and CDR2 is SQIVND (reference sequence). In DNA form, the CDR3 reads TGTGCCAGTAGTATGGGGGACAGGGGATTCTACGAGCAGTACTTC. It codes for CASSMGDRGFYEQYF.

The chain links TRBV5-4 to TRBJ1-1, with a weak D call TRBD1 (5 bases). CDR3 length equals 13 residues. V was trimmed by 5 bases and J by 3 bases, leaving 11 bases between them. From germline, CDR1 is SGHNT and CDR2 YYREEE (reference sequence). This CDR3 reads CASRGVYDTEAFF. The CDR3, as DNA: TGTGCCAGCAGAGGGGTGTATGACACTGAAGCTTTCTTT.

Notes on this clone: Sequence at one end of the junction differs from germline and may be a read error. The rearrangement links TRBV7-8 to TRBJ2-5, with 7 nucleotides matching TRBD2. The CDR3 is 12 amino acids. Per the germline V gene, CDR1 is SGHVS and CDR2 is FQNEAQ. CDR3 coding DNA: TGTGCCAGCAGCCTAGTCGGCGGGAGTAGGGACTTC. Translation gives CASSLVGGSRDF.

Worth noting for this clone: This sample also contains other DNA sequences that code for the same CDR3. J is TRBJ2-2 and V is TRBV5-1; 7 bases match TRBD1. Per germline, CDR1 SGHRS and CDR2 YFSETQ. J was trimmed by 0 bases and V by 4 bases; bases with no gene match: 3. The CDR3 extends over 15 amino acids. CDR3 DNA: TGCGCCAGCAGCCCCGGGACAGCGAACACCGGGGAGCTGTTTTTT. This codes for CASSPGTANTGELFF.

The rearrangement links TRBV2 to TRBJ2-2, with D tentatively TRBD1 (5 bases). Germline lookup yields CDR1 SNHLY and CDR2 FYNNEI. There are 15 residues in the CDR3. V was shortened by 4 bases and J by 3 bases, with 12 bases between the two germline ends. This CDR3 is CASSAGLADTGELFF. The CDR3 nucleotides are TGTGCCAGCAGTGCAGGGCTTGCGGACACCGGGGAGCTGTTTTTT. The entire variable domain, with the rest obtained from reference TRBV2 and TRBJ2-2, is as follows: EPEVTQTPSHQVTQMGQEVILRCVPISNHLYFYWYRQILGQKVEFLVSFYNNEISEKSEIFDDQFSVERPDGSNFTLKIRSTKLEDSAMYFCASSAGLADTGELFFGEGSRLTVL.

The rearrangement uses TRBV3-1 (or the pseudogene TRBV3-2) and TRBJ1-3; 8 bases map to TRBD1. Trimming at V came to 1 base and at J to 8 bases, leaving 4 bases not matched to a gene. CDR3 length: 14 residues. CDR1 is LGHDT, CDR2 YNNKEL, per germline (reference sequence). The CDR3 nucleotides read TGTGCCAGCAGCCAAGCAGACAGGGGAGACACCATATATTTT. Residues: CASSQADRGDTIYF.

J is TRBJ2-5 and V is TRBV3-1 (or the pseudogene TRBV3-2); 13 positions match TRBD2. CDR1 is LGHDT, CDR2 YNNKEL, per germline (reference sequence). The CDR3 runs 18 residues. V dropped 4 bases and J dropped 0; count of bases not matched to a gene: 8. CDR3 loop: CASSPYLTSGGNQETQYF. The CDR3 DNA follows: TGTGCCAGCAGCCCTTACTTGACTAGCGGGGGGAACCAAGAGACCCAGTACTTC.

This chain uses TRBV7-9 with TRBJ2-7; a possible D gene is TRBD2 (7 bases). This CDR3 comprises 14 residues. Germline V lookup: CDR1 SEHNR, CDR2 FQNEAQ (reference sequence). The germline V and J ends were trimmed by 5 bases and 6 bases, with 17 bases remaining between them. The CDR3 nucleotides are TGTGCCAGCAGCCTCGGGGGGCCTCTTTTCGAGCAGTACTTC. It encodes CASSLGGPLFEQYF.

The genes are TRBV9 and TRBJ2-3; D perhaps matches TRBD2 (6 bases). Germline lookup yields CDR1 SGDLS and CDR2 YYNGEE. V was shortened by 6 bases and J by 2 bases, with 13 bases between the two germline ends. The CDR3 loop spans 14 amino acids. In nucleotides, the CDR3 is TGTGCCAGCATGCGGGGAACCTTCACAGATACGCAGTATTTT. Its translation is CASMRGTFTDTQYF.

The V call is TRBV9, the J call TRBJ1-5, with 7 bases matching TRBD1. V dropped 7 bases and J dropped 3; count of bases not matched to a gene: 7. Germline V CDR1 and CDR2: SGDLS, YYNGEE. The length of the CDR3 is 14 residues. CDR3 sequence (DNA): TGTGCCAGCGGAACGGGACAGATCAATCAGCCCCAGCATTTT. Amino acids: CASGTGQINQPQHF.

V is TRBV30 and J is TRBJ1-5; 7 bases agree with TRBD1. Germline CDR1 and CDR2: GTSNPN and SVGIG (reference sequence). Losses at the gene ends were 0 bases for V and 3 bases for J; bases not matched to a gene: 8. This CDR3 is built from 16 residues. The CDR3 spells CAWSVPGTAFNQPQHF. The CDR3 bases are TGTGCCTGGAGTGTACCCGGGACAGCCTTCAATCAGCCCCAGCATTTT.

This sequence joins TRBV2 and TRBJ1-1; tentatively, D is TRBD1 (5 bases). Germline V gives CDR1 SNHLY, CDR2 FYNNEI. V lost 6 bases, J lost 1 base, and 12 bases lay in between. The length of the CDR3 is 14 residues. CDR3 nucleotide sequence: TGTGCCAGCAGCGCGGGACTTACGAACACTGAAGCTTTCTTT. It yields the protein CASSAGLTNTEAFF.

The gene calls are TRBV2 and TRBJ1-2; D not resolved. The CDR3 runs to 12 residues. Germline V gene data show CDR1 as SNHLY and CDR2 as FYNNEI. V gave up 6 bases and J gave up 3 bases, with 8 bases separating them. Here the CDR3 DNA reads TGTGCCAGCAGCCCCGGGGACTATGGCTACACCTTC. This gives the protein CASSPGDYGYTF. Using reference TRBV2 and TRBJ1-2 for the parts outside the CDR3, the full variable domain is EPEVTQTPSHQVTQMGQEVILRCVPISNHLYFYWYRQILGQKVEFLVSFYNNEISEKSEIFDDQFSVERPDGSNFTLKIRSTKLEDSAMYFCASSPGDYGYTFGSGTRLTVV.

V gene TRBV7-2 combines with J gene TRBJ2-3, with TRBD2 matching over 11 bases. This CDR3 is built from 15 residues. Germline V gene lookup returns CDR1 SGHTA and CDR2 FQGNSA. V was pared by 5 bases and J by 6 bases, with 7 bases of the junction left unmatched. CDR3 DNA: TGTGCCAGCAGCCTATCTAGCGGGGGGTCGGATACGCAGTATTTT. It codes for CASSLSSGGSDTQYF. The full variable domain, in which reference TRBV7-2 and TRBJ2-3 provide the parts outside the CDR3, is GAGVSQSPSNKVTEKGKDVELRCDPISGHTALYWYRQSLGQGLEFLIYFQGNSAPDKSGLPSDRFSAERTGGSVSTLTIQRTQQEDSAVYLCASSLSSGGSDTQYFGPGTRLTVL.

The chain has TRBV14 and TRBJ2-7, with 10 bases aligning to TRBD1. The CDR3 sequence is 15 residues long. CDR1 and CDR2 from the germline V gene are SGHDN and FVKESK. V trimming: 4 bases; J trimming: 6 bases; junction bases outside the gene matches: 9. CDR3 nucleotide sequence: TGTGCCAGCAGCCTTCCGGGAGGGACAGGGGCCGAGCAGTACTTC. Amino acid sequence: CASSLPGGTGAEQYF. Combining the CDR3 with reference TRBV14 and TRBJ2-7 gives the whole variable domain EAGVTQFPSHSVIEKGQTVTLRCDPISGHDNLYWYRRVMGKEIKFLLHFVKESKQDESGMPNNRFLAERTGGTYSTLKVQPAELEDSGVYFCASSLPGGTGAEQYFGPGTRLTVT.